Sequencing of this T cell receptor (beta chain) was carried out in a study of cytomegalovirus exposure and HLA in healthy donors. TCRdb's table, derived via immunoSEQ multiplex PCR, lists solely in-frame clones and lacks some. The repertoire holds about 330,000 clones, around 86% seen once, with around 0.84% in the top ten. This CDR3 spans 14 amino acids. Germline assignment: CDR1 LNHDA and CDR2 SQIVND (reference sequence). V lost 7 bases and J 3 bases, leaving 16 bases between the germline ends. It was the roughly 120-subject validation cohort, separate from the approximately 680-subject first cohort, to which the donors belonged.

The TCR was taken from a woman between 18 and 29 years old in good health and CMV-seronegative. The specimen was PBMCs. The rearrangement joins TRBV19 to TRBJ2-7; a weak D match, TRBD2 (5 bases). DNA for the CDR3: TGTGCCAGTACAACCAGCGGTTCGAGCTACGAGCAGTACTTC. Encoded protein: CASTTSGSSYEQYF. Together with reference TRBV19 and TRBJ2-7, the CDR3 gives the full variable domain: DGGITQSPKYLFRKEGQNVTLSCEQNLNHDAMYWYRQDPGQGLRLIYYSQIVNDFQKGDIAEGYSVSREKKESFPLTVTSAQKNPTAFYLCASTTSGSSYEQYFGPGTRLTVT.